This is a list of T cell receptor beta chains from one sample in a study of persistence of HIV-infected CD4 T cells. For these receptors, no antigen is known. Measured with immunoSEQ multiplex PCR; TCRdb has only the in-frame clones, and not every one. The table lists roughly 43,000 clones, approximately 93% of them singletons. Here the sequenced sample was CD4+ T cells sorted from PBMCs after roughly 18-hour stimulation, taken from a patient who received antiretroviral therapy. The receptors were sampled from an adult man with HIV who was CMV-seropositive. The CDR3 runs from the conserved cysteine through the conserved F or W. D genes are given only for firm matches. Rows may omit the clone size; those that give it use once, few, many or a size class.

length: 11; V: TRBV28; J: TRBJ1-4; D: -; size: -; CDR3: CAIRGNEKLFF; DNA: TGTGCCATTAGGGGGAATGAAAAACTGTTTTTT
length: 15; V: TRBV5-4; J: TRBJ2-3; D: TRBD1; size: once; CDR3: CASSLPGQGTDTQYF; DNA: TGTGCCAGCAGCTTGCCAGGACAGGGGACAGATACGCAGTATTTT
length: 12; V: TRBV7-9; J: TRBJ2-7; D: -; size: -; CDR3: CATGTDALQQYF; DNA: TGTGCCACCGGGACGGATGCCCTCCAGCAGTACTTC
length: 12; V: TRBV2; J: TRBJ1-2; D: -; size: -; CDR3: CASSDRAAGYTF; DNA: TGTGCCAGCAGTGACAGGGCAGCTGGCTACACCTTC
length: 15; V: TRBV6-5; J: TRBJ2-1; D: TRBD2; size: -; CDR3: CASSYHSGGYNEQFF; DNA: TGTGCCAGCAGTTACCACAGCGGGGGCTACAATGAGCAGTTCTTC
length: 11; V: TRBV20-1; J: TRBJ2-7; D: -; size: -; CDR3: CSARDSYEQYF; DNA: TGCAGTGCTAGAGATAGCTACGAGCAGTACTTC
length: 18; V: TRBV5-1; J: TRBJ2-7; D: TRBD2; size: once; CDR3: CASSLGPQLAGSPREQYF; DNA: TGCGCCAGCAGCTTGGGGCCCCAACTAGCGGGGAGCCCCCGCGAGCAGTACTTC
length: 15; V: TRBV7-9; J: TRBJ1-4; D: -; size: -; CDR3: CASSAVTSLGEKLFF; DNA: TGTGCCAGCAGCGCCGTGACCTCCCTCGGAGAAAAACTGTTTTTT
length: 17; V: TRBV4-2; J: TRBJ2-2; D: TRBD2; size: -; CDR3: CASSQGGLAGLGGELFF; DNA: TGTGCCAGCAGCCAAGGTGGACTAGCGGGGTTGGGCGGGGAGCTGTTTTTT
length: 15; V: TRBV6-5; J: TRBJ1-5; D: TRBD1; size: -; CDR3: CASRGGQGSNQPQHF; DNA: TGTGCCAGCAGAGGGGGACAGGGAAGCAATCAGCCCCAGCATTTT
length: 12; V: TRBV10-3; J: TRBJ2-1; D: -; size: -; CDR3: CAISGSNGEQFF; DNA: TGTGCCATCAGTGGGTCCAACGGTGAGCAGTTCTTC
length: 15; V: TRBV10-3; J: TRBJ2-7; D: -; size: -; CDR3: CAISESEGFPYEQYF; DNA: TGTGCCATCAGTGAGTCAGAAGGGTTCCCCTACGAGCAGTACTTC
length: 15; V: TRBV7-9; J: TRBJ2-3; D: TRBD1; size: -; CDR3: CASSLVTGGTDTQYF; DNA: TGTGCCAGCAGCTTAGTGACAGGGGGCACAGATACGCAGTATTTT
length: 14; V: TRBV5-1; J: TRBJ1-3; D: -; size: -; CDR3: CASRGESSGNTIYF; DNA: TGCGCCAGCCGAGGGGAGAGCTCTGGAAACACCATATATTTT
length: 13; V: TRBV18; J: TRBJ2-7; D: -; size: -; CDR3: CASSPGSTYEQYF; DNA: TGTGCCAGCTCACCGGGCAGTACCTACGAGCAGTACTTC
length: 19; V: TRBV24-1; J: TRBJ2-2; D: TRBD1; size: -; CDR3: CATSDFLGTPQGATGELFF; DNA: TGTGCCACCAGTGATTTTTTAGGGACCCCCCAGGGGGCCACCGGGGAGCTGTTTTTT
length: 17; V: TRBV6-1; J: TRBJ1-6; D: -; size: -; CDR3: CASSERRGSSYNSPLHF; DNA: TGTGCCAGCAGTGAACGAAGAGGTAGCTCCTATAATTCACCCCTCCACTTT
length: 15; V: TRBV7-2; J: TRBJ1-5; D: TRBD1; size: -; CDR3: CASSLDRGGNQPQHF; DNA: TGTGCCAGCAGCTTGGACAGGGGTGGCAATCAGCCCCAGCATTTT
length: 14; V: TRBV28; J: TRBJ1-5; D: -; size: -; CDR3: CASSFRSYNQPQHF; DNA: TGTGCCAGCAGTTTTAGGTCGTACAATCAGCCCCAGCATTTT
length: 17; V: TRBV7-2; J: TRBJ1-3; D: TRBD1; size: -; CDR3: CASSLGGQGVAGNTIYF; DNA: TGTGCCAGCAGCTTAGGGGGACAGGGGGTAGCTGGAAACACCATATATTTT
length: 17; V: TRBV7-2; J: TRBJ1-1; D: TRBD1; size: -; CDR3: CASSLRTGQEWNTEAFF; DNA: TGTGCCAGCAGCCTCCGTACTGGACAGGAATGGAACACTGAAGCTTTCTTT
length: 11; V: TRBV9; J: TRBJ1-2; D: -; size: few; CDR3: CASHRGDGYTF; DNA: TGTGCCAGCCACCGGGGGGATGGCTACACCTTC
length: 12; V: TRBV6-2/TRBV6-3; J: TRBJ2-3; D: -; size: few; CDR3: CASSLSTDTQYF; DNA: TGTGCCAGCAGTCTAAGCACAGATACGCAGTATTTT
length: 16; V: TRBV5-1; J: TRBJ1-1; D: -; size: once; CDR3: CASSAGKWGVVTEAFF; DNA: TGCGCCAGCAGCGCCGGGAAGTGGGGGGTCGTCACTGAAGCTTTCTTT
length: 16; V: TRBV5-8; J: TRBJ1-3; D: -; size: -; CDR3: CASSLGQGLTGNTIYF; DNA: TGTGCCAGCAGCTTGGGGCAGGGGTTGACGGGAAACACCATATATTTT
length: 15; V: TRBV12-2; J: TRBJ2-7; D: -; size: -; CDR3: CASWDRLPKFYEQYF; DNA: TGTGCAAGTTGGGACAGGCTACCCAAATTCTACGAGCAGTACTTC
length: 14; V: TRBV28; J: TRBJ1-3; D: -; size: -; CDR3: CASSFGLAGNTIYF; DNA: TGTGCCAGCAGTTTCGGACTGGCTGGAAACACCATATATTTT
length: 14; V: TRBV3-1/TRBV3-2; J: TRBJ2-3; D: TRBD1; size: -; CDR3: CASSQTGTTDTQYF; DNA: TGTGCCAGCAGCCAGACAGGGACGACAGATACGCAGTATTTT
length: 13; V: TRBV28; J: TRBJ1-1; D: TRBD1; size: few; CDR3: CASSPRRGQGSRF; DNA: TGTGCCAGCAGTCCCCGGAGGGGACAGGGGAGTCGGTTT
length: 15; V: TRBV29-1; J: TRBJ1-6; D: TRBD1; size: -; CDR3: CSVEERQGAKSPLHF; DNA: TGCAGCGTTGAGGAAAGACAGGGGGCGAAATCACCCCTCCACTTT
length: 16; V: TRBV28; J: TRBJ1-4; D: TRBD1; size: -; CDR3: CASSLGLQGINEKLFF; DNA: TGTGCCAGCAGTTTAGGCCTACAGGGGATTAATGAAAAACTGTTTTTT
length: 15; V: TRBV7-9; J: TRBJ2-2; D: -; size: -; CDR3: CASSLRPQNTGELFF; DNA: TGTGCCAGCAGCTTACGACCGCAGAACACCGGGGAGCTGTTTTTT
length: 16; V: TRBV5-1; J: TRBJ2-3; D: -; size: -; CDR3: CASSLARSSSTDTQYF; DNA: TGCGCCAGCAGCTTGGCCAGGTCCTCTAGCACAGATACGCAGTATTTT
length: 18; V: TRBV7-2; J: TRBJ1-2; D: TRBD1; size: -; CDR3: CASSLRRPGQGDSYGYTF; DNA: TGTGCCAGCAGCTTAAGGCGGCCGGGACAGGGGGACAGTTATGGCTACACCTTC
length: 14; V: TRBV3-1/TRBV3-2; J: TRBJ1-5; D: -; size: -; CDR3: CASSQRNSNQPQHF; DNA: TGTGCCAGCAGCCAGCGGAATAGCAATCAGCCCCAGCATTTT
length: 17; V: TRBV5-4; J: TRBJ1-1; D: TRBD1; size: -; CDR3: CASSQGGGQGRNTEAFF; DNA: TGTGCCAGCAGCCAGGGGGGGGGACAGGGGAGGAACACTGAAGCTTTCTTT
length: 11; V: TRBV29-1; J: TRBJ1-4; D: -; size: -; CDR3: CSGSENEKLFF; DNA: TGCAGCGGGTCTGAGAATGAAAAACTGTTTTTT
length: 14; V: TRBV12-5; J: TRBJ2-7; D: -; size: -; CDR3: CASGTQGAGVEQYF; DNA: TGTGCTAGTGGTACCCAGGGGGCGGGGGTCGAGCAGTACTTC
length: 15; V: TRBV3-1/TRBV3-2; J: TRBJ2-6; D: -; size: -; CDR3: CASRQTGSGANVLTF; DNA: TGTGCCAGCAGACAGACAGGCTCTGGGGCCAACGTCCTGACTTTC
length: 16; V: TRBV7-2; J: TRBJ2-6; D: -; size: -; CDR3: CASSLAGGHGANVLTF; DNA: TGTGCCAGCAGCTTAGCCGGGGGGCACGGGGCCAACGTCCTGACTTTC
length: 13; V: TRBV11-1; J: TRBJ2-3; D: -; size: -; CDR3: CASSHVGTDTQYF; DNA: TGTGCCAGCAGTCATGTGGGGACAGATACGCAGTATTTT
length: 14; V: TRBV30; J: TRBJ1-2; D: TRBD1; size: -; CDR3: CAWSVGTPTGSYTF; DNA: TGTGCCTGGAGTGTGGGAACCCCGACAGGGAGCTACACCTTC
length: 19; V: TRBV24-1; J: TRBJ2-4; D: -; size: -; CDR3: CATSDPRTGNPLKRNIQYF; DNA: TGTGCCACCAGTGATCCCCGGACTGGTAACCCCCTTAAAAGGAACATTCAGTACTTC
length: 14; V: TRBV5-4; J: TRBJ1-5; D: -; size: few; CDR3: CASSLGPTNQPQHF; DNA: TGTGCCAGCAGCTTGGGGCCCACCAATCAGCCCCAGCATTTT
length: 14; V: TRBV7-9; J: TRBJ2-7; D: TRBD2; size: -; CDR3: CASSLNGGAGEQYF; DNA: TGTGCCAGCAGCCTTAACGGGGGGGCGGGCGAGCAGTACTTC